This T cell receptor (beta chain) appears in the sequencing data of a study of blood T cell repertoires in COVID-19. The V end was cut by 5 bases, the J end by 7 bases, with 23 bases between. Germline CDR1 SGHVS, CDR2 FQNEAQ. This CDR3 has 17 amino acids. Assay used: immunoSEQ multiplex PCR; TCRdb lists only in-frame clones, some missing. The sample carries 150,000 to 200,000 clones, about 88% recorded once. The clonotype comes from a man aged 55 to 69 with acute or convalescent COVID-19. The chain recombines TRBV7-8 with TRBJ2-2, with a weak D call TRBD2 (7 bases). The sequenced sample consisted of peripheral blood. The chain's CDR3 is CASSLLPRGAKDGELFF. The CDR3, as DNA: TGTGCCAGCAGCCTTTTACCCCGGGGGGCCAAGGACGGGGAGCTGTTTTTT.